This TCR beta chain derives from a study of blood T cell repertoires in COVID-19. Study-wide background: Samples of COVID-19 (acute and convalescent) were obtained from the United States, Italy and Spain.

The repertoire was sequenced with immunoSEQ multiplex PCR; TCRdb's copy has only in-frame clones and lacks some. The table records about 240,000 clones, 80% to 90% of them present only once. The CDR3 contains 13 residues. V was cut by 3 bases and J by 5 bases, with 10 bases left in between. Germline V CDR1 and CDR2: MNHEY, SMNVEV (reference sequence). This clonotype was obtained from a woman between 70 and 85 years old with acute or convalescent COVID-19. The specimen sequenced was peripheral blood. V is TRBV27 and J is TRBJ2-5; TRBD2 might be the D (5 bases). The CDR3 protein is CASSFAGEETQYF. CDR3 nucleotide sequence: TGTGCCAGCAGTTTCGCTGGGGAGGAGACCCAGTACTTC.